These T cell receptor beta chains were read from a single sample in a study of cytomegalovirus exposure and HLA in healthy donors. Data came from immunoSEQ multiplex PCR; TCRdb stores just in-frame clones and leaves some out. The data contain around 98,000 clones, 80% to 90% of them singletons. The sample was PBMCs. Source of these receptors: a man aged 35 to 55 in good health and CMV-seronegative. The CDR3 runs from the conserved cysteine through the conserved F or W. Fields, in order: V gene, CDR3 length, J gene, CDR3 protein.

TRBV7-9	15	TRBJ1-4	CASSLGNREGEKLFF
TRBV2	11	TRBJ1-1	CASIGLSEAFF
TRBV4-1	17	TRBJ2-3	CASSQDRDRGRRDTQYF
TRBV5-3	17	TRBJ1-2	CARSSLLPGTGWHGYTF
TRBV7-9	12	TRBJ1-5	CASSPDNQPQHF
TRBV4-1	16	TRBJ1-5	CASSQDRPGSNQPQHF
TRBV4-1	14	TRBJ1-1	CASSQEQGVTEAFF
TRBV18	14	TRBJ1-5	CASSAIRSNQPQHF
TRBV6-5	14	TRBJ2-7	CASSEPGQSYEQYF
TRBV6-6	14	TRBJ1-2	CASFNTGVDHGYTF
TRBV6-6	14	TRBJ2-2	CASRGLADTGELFF
TRBV5-1	15	TRBJ1-2	CASSIGQGRGYGYTF
TRBV15	16	TRBJ1-3	CATSNLTGLSGNTIYF
TRBV2	15	TRBJ1-5	CASAEAGYSNQPQHF
TRBV27	13	TRBJ1-5	CASRGLSNQPQHF
TRBV19	16	TRBJ1-5	CASRARQGGRNQPQHF
TRBV29-1	12	TRBJ2-7	CSVGDSRYEQYF
TRBV5-5	15	TRBJ2-5	CASSTRQGQQETQYF
TRBV15	15	TRBJ2-5	CATSTPTGGSETQYF
TRBV5-8	16	TRBJ1-3	CASSLFLGGSGNTIYF
TRBV19	13	TRBJ1-1	CASIQGMNTEAFF
TRBV20-1	11	TRBJ2-7	CSGRGGDEQYF
TRBV10-3	16	TRBJ2-1	CAIMARPGSSYNEQFF
TRBV27	13	TRBJ2-7	CAITDRATYEQYF
TRBV6-5	14	TRBJ2-1	CASSEGGGYPEQFF